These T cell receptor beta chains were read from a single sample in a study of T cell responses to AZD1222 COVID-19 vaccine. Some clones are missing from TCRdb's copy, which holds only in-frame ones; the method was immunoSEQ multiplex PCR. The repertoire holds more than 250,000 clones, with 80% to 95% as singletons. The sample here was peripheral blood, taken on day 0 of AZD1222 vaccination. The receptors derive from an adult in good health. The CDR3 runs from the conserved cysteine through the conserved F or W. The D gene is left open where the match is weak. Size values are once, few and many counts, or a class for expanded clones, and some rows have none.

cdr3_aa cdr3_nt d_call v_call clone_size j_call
CAISESRGGLTNTEAFF TGTGCCATCAGTGAGTCTAGAGGGGGGTTAACGAACACTGAAGCTTTCTTT . TRBV10-3 . TRBJ1-1
CSVEDRGSLIYGYTF TGCAGCGTTGAGGATAGGGGCAGCCTCATCTATGGCTACACCTTC . TRBV29-1 . TRBJ1-2
CASSLEGSLEQYF TGTGCCAGCAGTTTAGAGGGCTCCCTCGAGCAGTACTTC . TRBV27 once TRBJ2-7
CASSWSLGPNEQFF TGTGCCAGCAGTTGGTCCTTGGGACCCAATGAGCAGTTCTTC . TRBV6-6 few TRBJ2-1
CASSQDESGRPYEQYF TGCGCCAGCAGCCAAGATGAGAGCGGGAGGCCCTACGAGCAGTACTTC TRBD2 TRBV4-3 . TRBJ2-7
CASSQKGNTEAFF TGTGCCAGCAGCCAAAAGGGGAACACTGAAGCTTTCTTT . TRBV3-1/TRBV3-2 . TRBJ1-1
CASRGEVSNTEAFF TGTGCCAGTAGGGGGGAAGTGAGCAACACTGAAGCTTTCTTT . TRBV25-1 . TRBJ1-1
CSVEPSSSTEAFF TGCAGCGTTGAACCGAGTTCGAGCACTGAAGCTTTCTTT . TRBV29-1 few TRBJ1-1
CASYKADGTDTQYF TGTGCCAGCTATAAAGCAGACGGCACAGATACGCAGTATTTT . TRBV28 . TRBJ2-3
CASSQLRDRTEAFF TGTGCCAGCAGCCAACTGAGGGACAGGACTGAAGCTTTCTTT TRBD1 TRBV3-1/TRBV3-2 . TRBJ1-1
CASKGESSYNSPLHF TGTGCCAGCAAAGGGGAATCCTCCTATAATTCACCCCTCCACTTT . TRBV2 . TRBJ1-6
CASRRRGLYEQYF TGTGCCAGCAGACGTAGGGGGCTCTACGAGCAGTACTTC TRBD1 TRBV28 . TRBJ2-7
CATKLRVRDRDSYEQYF TGTGCCACCAAACTGAGGGTTCGGGACAGGGACTCCTACGAGCAGTACTTC TRBD1 TRBV24-1 . TRBJ2-7
CASSLLPGAEAFF TGTGCCAGCAGCCTACTGCCCGGGGCTGAAGCTTTCTTT . TRBV7-8 . TRBJ1-1
CATYRGPRTGELFF TGTGCCACTTATAGGGGACCGAGGACCGGGGAGCTGTTTTTT . TRBV10-3 . TRBJ2-2
CASSFGEPRGYTF TGTGCCAGCAGCTTCGGAGAACCACGCGGCTACACCTTC . TRBV7-9 . TRBJ1-2
CASSLGPPRVGEQYF TGTGCCAGCAGTTTAGGACCACCCCGCGTGGGCGAGCAGTACTTC . TRBV27 . TRBJ2-7
CASSLRTGKDEKLFF TGTGCCAGCAGCTTACGGACAGGGAAGGATGAAAAACTGTTTTTT TRBD1 TRBV5-4 . TRBJ1-4
CASSWRPSSYNSPLHF TGTGCCAGCAGTTGGAGGCCCTCCTCCTATAATTCACCCCTCCACTTT . TRBV28 . TRBJ1-6
CASSQGQADTEAFF TGTGCCAGCAGCCAAGGACAGGCCGACACTGAAGCTTTCTTT . TRBV4-2 . TRBJ1-1
CASSQAQTSPGEKEIGTDTQYF TGTGCCAGCAGCCAAGCCCAGACTTCCCCAGGGGAAAAGGAGATAGGCACAGATACGCAGTATTTT . TRBV4-2 . TRBJ2-3
CASSLERGGYTF TGCGCCAGCAGCTTGGAAAGAGGAGGCTACACCTTC . TRBV5-1 . TRBJ1-2
CASSQEIGATSMGFF TGTGCCAGCAGCCAAGAAATCGGGGCCACTTCCATGGGGTTCTTC . TRBV4-2 . TRBJ2-1
CATSRQPGGYGYTF TGTGCCACCAGCAGACAACCTGGGGGGTATGGCTACACCTTC . TRBV15 . TRBJ1-2
CASSLASTDTQYF TGTGCCAGCAGCTTAGCATCGACAGATACGCAGTATTTT . TRBV11-3 . TRBJ2-3
CASGFRDRNEQYF TGTGCTAGTGGTTTTCGGGATAGGAACGAGCAGTACTTC . TRBV12-5 . TRBJ2-7
CASSALRDGNYEQYF TGCGCCAGCAGCGCGCTCCGGGACGGGAACTACGAGCAGTACTTC . TRBV5-1 . TRBJ2-7
CSVRGPGTSGNTIYF TGCAGCGTTCGTGGTCCTGGGACCTCTGGAAACACCATATATTTT . TRBV29-1 . TRBJ1-3
CASSYSIGSNEKLFF TGTGCCAGCAGTTACTCGATTGGGAGTAATGAAAAACTGTTTTTT . TRBV6-5 . TRBJ1-4
CASSFDRPGEKLFF TGTGCCAGCAGCTTCGACAGGCCTGGGGAAAAACTGTTTTTT . TRBV7-9 . TRBJ1-4
CASSIGGGGSPLHF TGTGCCAGTAGTATAGGGGGGGGCGGATCACCCCTCCACTTT . TRBV19 once TRBJ1-6
CASSQVANQPQHF TGCGCCAGCAGCCAAGTCGCCAATCAGCCCCAGCATTTT . TRBV4-1 . TRBJ1-5
CASSAEGNSPLHF TGTGCCAGCAGCGCCGAAGGTAATTCACCCCTCCACTTT . TRBV2 . TRBJ1-6
CASSLRGTYEQYF TGTGCCAGCAGCTTGAGGGGCACCTACGAGCAGTACTTC . TRBV7-2 . TRBJ2-7
CASSRPGQGFGDHGYTF TGTGCCAGCAGCCGACCGGGACAGGGATTTGGAGACCATGGCTACACCTTC TRBD1 TRBV4-2 . TRBJ1-2
CASSLPQGNEKLFF TGTGCCAGCAGTTTACCTCAGGGGAATGAAAAACTGTTTTTT . TRBV28 . TRBJ1-4
CASVSNTGELFF TGTGCCAGCGTATCGAACACCGGGGAGCTGTTTTTT . TRBV6-5 . TRBJ2-2
CASSDPRDAYGYTF TGTGCCAGCAGTGATCCCCGGGACGCCTATGGCTACACCTTC . TRBV25-1 . TRBJ1-2
CASSNSPPVEAFF TGCGCCAGCAGCAACTCGCCCCCGGTTGAAGCTTTCTTT . TRBV5-1 . TRBJ1-1
CASSLDLGEMYNEQFF TGTGCCAGCAGCTTAGATCTTGGGGAGATGTACAATGAGCAGTTCTTC . TRBV11-2 . TRBJ2-1
CASSEVPSGTAYNEQFF TGTGCCAGCAGTGAGGTCCCTAGCGGAACCGCTTACAATGAGCAGTTCTTC TRBD2 TRBV6-1 . TRBJ2-1
CASSYGLAGETEQYF TGTGCCAGCAGTTACGGGCTAGCGGGAGAGACCGAGCAGTACTTC TRBD2 TRBV6-5 once TRBJ2-7
CSAGTIWPQHF TGCAGTGCCGGGACGATTTGGCCCCAGCATTTT . TRBV20-1 once TRBJ1-5
CASSFGGVNYGYTF TGTGCCAGCAGTTTTGGTGGGGTCAACTATGGCTACACCTTC . TRBV28 . TRBJ1-2
CASSDRVAGPDTQYF TGTGCCAGCAGTGATCGAGTAGCGGGGCCAGATACGCAGTATTTT TRBD2 TRBV2 . TRBJ2-3
CASSLRWLAGEIETQYF TGTGCCAGCAGCTTGCGGTGGCTAGCGGGGGAAATTGAGACCCAGTACTTC TRBD2 TRBV5-6 . TRBJ2-5
CASSQTGAAYEQYF TGTGCCAGCAGCCAAACAGGGGCCGCCTACGAGCAGTACTTC TRBD1 TRBV7-8 . TRBJ2-7
CATSRERGLNTEAFF TGTGCCACCAGCAGAGAGAGGGGATTGAACACTGAAGCTTTCTTT . TRBV15 . TRBJ1-1
CASSQGEDLALHF TGTGCCAGCAGCCAAGGGGAGGACCTTGCCCTCCACTTT . TRBV14 . TRBJ1-6
CASSLPPGPMNTEAFF TGTGCCAGCAGCCTCCCCCCGGGACCCATGAACACTGAAGCTTTCTTT . TRBV4-2 . TRBJ1-1
CASSLSTRQETQYF TGCGCCAGCAGCTTGTCGACGAGACAAGAGACCCAGTACTTC . TRBV5-1 . TRBJ2-5